This is a list of T cell receptor beta chains from one sample in a study of shared clonotypes between healthy human individuals. Some clones are missing from TCRdb's copy, which holds only in-frame ones; the method was immunoSEQ multiplex PCR. The sample has some 1 million clones, 65% to 80% seen once. The sample taken for sequencing was memory CD4+ T cells sorted from blood. Receptors were obtained from a young man in good health. The CDR3 runs from the conserved cysteine through the conserved F or W. A D gene is named only where the DNA matches it firmly. Part of the rows lack a size; the others show once, few, many or a class for expanded clones.

NA,13,TRBV15,TRBJ2-3,NA,CATSRDKQDTQYF,TGTGCCACCAGCAGAGATAAGCAAGATACGCAGTATTTT
NA,14,TRBV18,TRBJ2-2,NA,CASSPPHGTGELFF,TGTGCCAGCTCACCACCACATGGTACCGGGGAGCTGTTTTTT
TRBD1,14,TRBV27,TRBJ1-1,few,CASSTDRKNTEAFF,TGTGCCAGCAGTACGGACAGGAAGAACACTGAAGCTTTCTTT
TRBD1,16,TRBV11-2,TRBJ2-2,NA,CASSLVAGGNTGELFF,TGTGCCAGCAGCTTAGTGGCAGGGGGGAACACCGGGGAGCTGTTTTTT
NA,15,TRBV5-1,TRBJ2-7,NA,CASSFRAGPTYEQYF,TGCGCCAGCAGCTTTAGGGCGGGACCGACCTACGAGCAGTACTTC
NA,13,TRBV18,TRBJ2-7,NA,CASSAAGSYEQYF,TGTGCCAGCTCCGCAGCGGGCTCCTACGAGCAGTACTTC
NA,15,TRBV6-5,TRBJ2-4,NA,CASSFTSSAKNIQYF,TGTGCCAGCAGTTTCACATCTTCAGCCAAAAACATTCAGTACTTC
NA,15,TRBV5-5,TRBJ2-3,once,CASSFGRAIGDTQYF,TGTGCCAGCAGCTTCGGCAGGGCCATCGGGGATACGCAGTATTTT
TRBD1,14,TRBV5-1,TRBJ2-7,NA,CASSSGTGGGEQYF,TGCGCCAGCAGCTCCGGGACAGGGGGCGGCGAGCAGTACTTC
NA,11,TRBV7-3,TRBJ2-1,NA,CASSSTGVKFF,TGTGCCAGCAGCTCGACAGGCGTAAAGTTCTTC
NA,15,TRBV10-2,TRBJ2-7,NA,CASSVGLSFAVEQYF,TGCGCCAGCAGTGTAGGACTCTCCTTCGCGGTCGAGCAGTACTTC
NA,15,TRBV10-3,TRBJ1-1,NA,CAISELGRANTEAFF,TGTGCCATCAGTGAACTGGGACGAGCGAACACTGAAGCTTTCTTT
NA,13,TRBV5-1,TRBJ2-1,NA,CASSLVEYNEQFF,TGCGCCAGCAGCTTGGTAGAATACAATGAGCAGTTCTTC
TRBD1,16,TRBV5-4,TRBJ1-6,NA,CASRRGSGGIDSPLHF,TGTGCCAGCCGAAGGGGGTCAGGGGGCATTGATTCACCCCTCCACTTT
TRBD2,17,TRBV18,TRBJ2-1,NA,CASSQFEPGLADNEQFF,TGTGCCAGCTCACAGTTCGAACCGGGACTAGCGGACAATGAGCAGTTCTTC
NA,15,TRBV6-5,TRBJ2-1,NA,CASSLHPLSSNEQFF,TGTGCCAGCAGTCTTCATCCCCTTAGCTCCAATGAGCAGTTCTTC